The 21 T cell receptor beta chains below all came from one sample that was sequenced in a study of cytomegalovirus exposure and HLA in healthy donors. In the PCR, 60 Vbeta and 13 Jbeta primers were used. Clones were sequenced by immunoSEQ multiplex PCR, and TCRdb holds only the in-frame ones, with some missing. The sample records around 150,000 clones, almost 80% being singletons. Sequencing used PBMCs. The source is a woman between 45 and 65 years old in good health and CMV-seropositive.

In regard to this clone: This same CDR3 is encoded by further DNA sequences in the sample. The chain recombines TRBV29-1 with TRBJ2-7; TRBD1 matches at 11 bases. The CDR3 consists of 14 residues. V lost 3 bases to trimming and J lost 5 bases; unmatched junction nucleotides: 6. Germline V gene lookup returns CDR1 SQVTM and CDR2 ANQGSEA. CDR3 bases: TGCAGCGTTGAGGGTGGACAGGGGGCCAACGAGCAGTACTTC. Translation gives CSVEGGQGANEQYF.

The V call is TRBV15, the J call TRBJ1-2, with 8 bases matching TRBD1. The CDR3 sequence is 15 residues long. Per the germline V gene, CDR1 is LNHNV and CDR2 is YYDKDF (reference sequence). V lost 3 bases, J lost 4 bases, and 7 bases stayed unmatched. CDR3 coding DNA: TGTGCCACCAGCAGGGACAGGGTTTCGAGCTATGGCTACACCTTC. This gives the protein CATSRDRVSSYGYTF.

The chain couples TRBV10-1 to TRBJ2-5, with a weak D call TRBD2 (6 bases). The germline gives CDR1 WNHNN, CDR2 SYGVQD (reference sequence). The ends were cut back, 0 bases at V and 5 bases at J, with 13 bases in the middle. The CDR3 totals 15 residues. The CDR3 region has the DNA TGCGCCAGCAGTGAGTCCCGCAGGGCGGGGGAGACCCAGTACTTC. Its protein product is CASSESRRAGETQYF.

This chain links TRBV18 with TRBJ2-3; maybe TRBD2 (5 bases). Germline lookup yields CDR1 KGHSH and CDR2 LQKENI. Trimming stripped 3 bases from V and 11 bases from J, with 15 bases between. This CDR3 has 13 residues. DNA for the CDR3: TGTGCCAGCTCACCCGAGGACTGGGTAAAGCAGTATTTT. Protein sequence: CASSPEDWVKQYF.

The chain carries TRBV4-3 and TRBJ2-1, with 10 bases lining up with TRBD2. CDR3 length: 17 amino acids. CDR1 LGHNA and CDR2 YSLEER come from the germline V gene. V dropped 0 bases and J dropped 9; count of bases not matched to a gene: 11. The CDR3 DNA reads TGCGCCAGCAGCCAAGAGAGGGGAGCTAGCGGGGGCGGTGAGCAGTTCTTC. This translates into CASSQERGASGGGEQFF.

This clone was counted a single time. CDR3 coding DNA: TGTGCCAGCAGCTCGCAAAAGGGGTACGAGCAGTACTTC. Amino acid sequence: CASSSQKGYEQYF. The V gene is TRBV5-4, the J gene TRBJ2-7; possibly TRBD1 for D (5 bases). This CDR3 is built from 13 residues. Trimming left V 3 bases short and J 4 bases short, with 11 bases between. The germline gives CDR1 SGHNT, CDR2 YYREEE (reference sequence).

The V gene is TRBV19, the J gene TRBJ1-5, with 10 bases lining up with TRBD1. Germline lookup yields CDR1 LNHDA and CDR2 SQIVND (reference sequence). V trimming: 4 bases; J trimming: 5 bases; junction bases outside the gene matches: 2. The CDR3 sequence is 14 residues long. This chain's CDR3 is CASSRGQGYQPQHF. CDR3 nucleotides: TGTGCCAGTAGTAGGGGACAGGGGTATCAGCCCCAGCATTTT.

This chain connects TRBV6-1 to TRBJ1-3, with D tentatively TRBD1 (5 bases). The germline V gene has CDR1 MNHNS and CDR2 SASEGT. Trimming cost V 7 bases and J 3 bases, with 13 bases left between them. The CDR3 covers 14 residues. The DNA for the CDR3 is TGTGCCAGCACCGCAGGGCTTGGTGGAAACACCATATATTTT. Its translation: CASTAGLGGNTIYF.

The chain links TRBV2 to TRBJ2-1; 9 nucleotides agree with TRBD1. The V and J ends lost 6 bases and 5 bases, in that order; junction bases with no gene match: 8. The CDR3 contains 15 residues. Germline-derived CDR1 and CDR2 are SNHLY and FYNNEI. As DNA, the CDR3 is TGTGCCAGCAGGGTCCGAAGGACAGGGGACAATGAGCAGTTCTTC. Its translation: CASRVRRTGDNEQFF.

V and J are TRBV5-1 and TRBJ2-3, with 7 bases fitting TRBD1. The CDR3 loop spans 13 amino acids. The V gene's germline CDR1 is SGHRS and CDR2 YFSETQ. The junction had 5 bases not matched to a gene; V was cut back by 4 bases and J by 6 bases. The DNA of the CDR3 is TGCGCCAGCAGCCCGCAGGACAGGGATACGCAGTATTTT. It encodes CASSPQDRDTQYF. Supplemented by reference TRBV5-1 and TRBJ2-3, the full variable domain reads KAGVTQTPRYLIKTRGQQVTLSCSPISGHRSVSWYQQTPGQGLQFLFEYFSETQRNKGNFPGRFSGRQFSNSRSEMNVSTLELGDSALYLCASSPQDRDTQYFGPGTRLTVL.

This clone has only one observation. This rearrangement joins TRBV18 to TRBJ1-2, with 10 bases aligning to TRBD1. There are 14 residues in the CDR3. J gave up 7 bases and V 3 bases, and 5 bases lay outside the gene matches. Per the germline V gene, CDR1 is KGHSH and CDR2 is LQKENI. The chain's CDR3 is CASSPPGQGSGYTF. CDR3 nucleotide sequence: TGTGCCAGCTCACCCCCGGGACAGGGGTCTGGCTACACCTTC.

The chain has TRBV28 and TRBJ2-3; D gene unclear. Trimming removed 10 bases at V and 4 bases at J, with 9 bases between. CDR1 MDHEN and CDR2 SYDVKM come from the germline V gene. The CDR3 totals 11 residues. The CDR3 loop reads CATTSADTQYF. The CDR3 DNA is TGTGCCACCACAAGCGCAGATACGCAGTATTTT.

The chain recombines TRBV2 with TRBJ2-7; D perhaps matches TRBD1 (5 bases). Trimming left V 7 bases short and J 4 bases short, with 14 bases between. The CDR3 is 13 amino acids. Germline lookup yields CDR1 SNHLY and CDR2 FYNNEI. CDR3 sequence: CASNPRQYYEQYF. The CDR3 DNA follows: TGTGCCAGCAACCCGAGACAGTATTACGAGCAGTACTTC.

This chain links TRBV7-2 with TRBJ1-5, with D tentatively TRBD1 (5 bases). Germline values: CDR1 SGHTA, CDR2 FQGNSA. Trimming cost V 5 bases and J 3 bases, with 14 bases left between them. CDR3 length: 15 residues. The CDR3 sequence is CASSPVAGNNQPQHF. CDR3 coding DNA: TGTGCCAGCAGCCCCGTGGCAGGGAACAATCAGCCCCAGCATTTT.

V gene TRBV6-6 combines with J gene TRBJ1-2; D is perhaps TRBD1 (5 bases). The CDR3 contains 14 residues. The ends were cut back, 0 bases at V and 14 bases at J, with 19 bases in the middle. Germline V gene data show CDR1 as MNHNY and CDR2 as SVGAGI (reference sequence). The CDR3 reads CASSYSKQGKLITF. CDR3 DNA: TGTGCCAGCAGTTACTCTAAGCAGGGAAAGCTTATAACCTTC.

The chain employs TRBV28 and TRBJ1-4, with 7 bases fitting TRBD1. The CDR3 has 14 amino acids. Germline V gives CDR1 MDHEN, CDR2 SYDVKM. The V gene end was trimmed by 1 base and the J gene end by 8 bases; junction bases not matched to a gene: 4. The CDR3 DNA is TGTGCCAGCAGTTTATCAGGGGGTTGGGAAAAACTGTTTTTT. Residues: CASSLSGGWEKLFF.

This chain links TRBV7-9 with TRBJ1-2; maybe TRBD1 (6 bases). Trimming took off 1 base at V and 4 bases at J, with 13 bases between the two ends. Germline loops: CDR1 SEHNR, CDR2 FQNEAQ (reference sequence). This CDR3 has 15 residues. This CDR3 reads CASSLDSGGLYGYTF. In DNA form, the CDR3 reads TGTGCCAGCAGCTTAGATTCCGGGGGGCTCTATGGCTACACCTTC.

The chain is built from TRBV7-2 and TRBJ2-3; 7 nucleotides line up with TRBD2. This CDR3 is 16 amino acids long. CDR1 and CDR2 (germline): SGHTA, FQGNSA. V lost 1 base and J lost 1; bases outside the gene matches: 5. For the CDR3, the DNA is TGTGCCAGCAGCTTAGGACTAGCCATTCGCACAGATACGCAGTATTTT. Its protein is CASSLGLAIRTDTQYF. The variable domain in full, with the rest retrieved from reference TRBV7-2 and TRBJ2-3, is GAGVSQSPSNKVTEKGKDVELRCDPISGHTALYWYRQSLGQGLEFLIYFQGNSAPDKSGLPSDRFSAERTGGSVSTLTIQRTQQEDSAVYLCASSLGLAIRTDTQYFGPGTRLTVL.

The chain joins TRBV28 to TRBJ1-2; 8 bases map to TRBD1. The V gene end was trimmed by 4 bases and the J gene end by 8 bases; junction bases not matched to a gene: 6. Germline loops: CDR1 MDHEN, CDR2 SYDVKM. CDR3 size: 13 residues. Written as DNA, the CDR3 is TGTGCCAGCAGTTCCCTCAGGGGGCAGGGCTACACCTTC. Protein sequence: CASSSLRGQGYTF.

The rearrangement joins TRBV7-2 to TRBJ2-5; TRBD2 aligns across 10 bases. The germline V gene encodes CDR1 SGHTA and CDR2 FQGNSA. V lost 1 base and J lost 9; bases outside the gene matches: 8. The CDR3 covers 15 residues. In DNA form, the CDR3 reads TGTGCCAGCAGCTTAGATCTAGCGGGGGTAGCGGCCCAGTACTTC. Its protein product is CASSLDLAGVAAQYF.

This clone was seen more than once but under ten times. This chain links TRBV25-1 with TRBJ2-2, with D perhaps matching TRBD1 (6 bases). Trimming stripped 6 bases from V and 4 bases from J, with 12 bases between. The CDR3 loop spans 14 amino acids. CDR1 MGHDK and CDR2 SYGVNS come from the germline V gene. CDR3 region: CASRGDTLTGELFF. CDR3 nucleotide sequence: TGTGCCAGCAGGGGGGACACTCTCACCGGGGAGCTGTTTTTT.